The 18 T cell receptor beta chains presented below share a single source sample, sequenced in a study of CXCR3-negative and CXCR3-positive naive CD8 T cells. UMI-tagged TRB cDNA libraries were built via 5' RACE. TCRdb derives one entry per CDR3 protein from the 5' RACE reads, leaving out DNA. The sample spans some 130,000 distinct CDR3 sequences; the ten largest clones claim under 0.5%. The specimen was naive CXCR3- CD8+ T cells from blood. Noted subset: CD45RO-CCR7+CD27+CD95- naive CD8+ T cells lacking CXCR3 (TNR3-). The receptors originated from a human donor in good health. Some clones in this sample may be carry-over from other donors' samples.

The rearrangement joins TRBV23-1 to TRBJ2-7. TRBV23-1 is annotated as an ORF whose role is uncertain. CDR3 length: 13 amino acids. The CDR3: CASSLDTPYEQYF.

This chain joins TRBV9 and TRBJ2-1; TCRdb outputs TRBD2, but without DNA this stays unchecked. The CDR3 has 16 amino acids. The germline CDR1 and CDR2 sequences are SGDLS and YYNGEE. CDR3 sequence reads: CASSVSLAEPYNEQFF.

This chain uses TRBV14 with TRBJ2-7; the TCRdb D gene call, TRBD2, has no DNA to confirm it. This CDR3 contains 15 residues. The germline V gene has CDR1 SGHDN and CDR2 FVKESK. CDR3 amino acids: CASSQVSGSPYEQYF.

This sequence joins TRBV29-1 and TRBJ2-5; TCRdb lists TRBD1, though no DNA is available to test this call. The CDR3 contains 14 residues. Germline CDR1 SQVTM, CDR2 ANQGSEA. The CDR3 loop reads CSFRDTLFQETQYF.

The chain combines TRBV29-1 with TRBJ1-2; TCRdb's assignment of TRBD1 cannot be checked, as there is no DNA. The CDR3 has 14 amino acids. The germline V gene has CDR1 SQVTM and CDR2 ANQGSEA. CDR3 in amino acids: CSVDLGRGGYGYTF.

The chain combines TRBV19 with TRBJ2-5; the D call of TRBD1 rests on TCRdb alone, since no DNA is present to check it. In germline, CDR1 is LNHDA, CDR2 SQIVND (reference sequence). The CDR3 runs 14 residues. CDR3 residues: CASRGQGYQETQYF.

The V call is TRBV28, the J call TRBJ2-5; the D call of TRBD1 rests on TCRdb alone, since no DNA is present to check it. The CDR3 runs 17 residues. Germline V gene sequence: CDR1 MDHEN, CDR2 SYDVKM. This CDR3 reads CASSALRSGQFQETQYF.

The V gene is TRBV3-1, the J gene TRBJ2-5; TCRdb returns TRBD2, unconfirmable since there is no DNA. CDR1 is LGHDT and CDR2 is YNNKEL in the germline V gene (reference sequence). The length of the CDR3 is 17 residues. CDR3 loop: CASSPGTSLNVGETQYF.

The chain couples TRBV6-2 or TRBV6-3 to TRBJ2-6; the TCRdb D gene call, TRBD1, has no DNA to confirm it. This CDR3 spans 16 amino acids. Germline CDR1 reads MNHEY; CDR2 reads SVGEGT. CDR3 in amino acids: CASKGGVTSGANVLTF.

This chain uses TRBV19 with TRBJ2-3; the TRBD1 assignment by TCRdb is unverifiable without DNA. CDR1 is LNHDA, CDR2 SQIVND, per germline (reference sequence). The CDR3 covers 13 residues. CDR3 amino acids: CASRTAGTDTQYF.

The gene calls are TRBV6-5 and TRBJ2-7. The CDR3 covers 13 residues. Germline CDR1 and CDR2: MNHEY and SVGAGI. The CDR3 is CASSYSIVYEQYF.

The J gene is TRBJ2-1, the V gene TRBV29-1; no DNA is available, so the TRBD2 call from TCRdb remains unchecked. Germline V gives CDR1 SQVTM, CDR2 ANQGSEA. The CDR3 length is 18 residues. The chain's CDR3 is CSVEFRGLAGASYNEQFF.

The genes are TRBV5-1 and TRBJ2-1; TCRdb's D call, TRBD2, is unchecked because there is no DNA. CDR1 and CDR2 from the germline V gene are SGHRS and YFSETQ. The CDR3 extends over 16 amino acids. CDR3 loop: CASSPLASGNYNEQFF.

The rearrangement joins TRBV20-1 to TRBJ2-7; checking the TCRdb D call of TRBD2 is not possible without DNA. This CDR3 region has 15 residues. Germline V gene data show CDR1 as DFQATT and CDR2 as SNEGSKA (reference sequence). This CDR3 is CSARVRLAGRDEQYF.

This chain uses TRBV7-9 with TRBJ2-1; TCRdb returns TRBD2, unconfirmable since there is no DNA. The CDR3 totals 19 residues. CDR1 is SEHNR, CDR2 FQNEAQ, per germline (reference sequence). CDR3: CASSQQPGFSGASYNEQFF.

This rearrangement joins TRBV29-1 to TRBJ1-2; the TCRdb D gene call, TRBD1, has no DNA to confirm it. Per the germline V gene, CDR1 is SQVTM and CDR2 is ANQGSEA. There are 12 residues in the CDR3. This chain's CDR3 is CSVLGGFYGYTF.

The chain's CDR3 is CASSRAPNTEAFF. The rearrangement joins TRBV6-2 or TRBV6-3 to TRBJ1-1. There are 13 residues in the CDR3. Germline loops: CDR1 MNHEY, CDR2 SVGEGT.

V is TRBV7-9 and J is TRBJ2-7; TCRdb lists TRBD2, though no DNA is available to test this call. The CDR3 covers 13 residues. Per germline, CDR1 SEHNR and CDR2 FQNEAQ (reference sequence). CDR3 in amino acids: CASSWTSEYEQYF.